The 26 T cell receptor beta chains given below trace back to one sample, sequenced in a study of T cells expressing NK-cell markers. Reanalyzing the 5' RACE reads, TCRdb keeps one entry per CDR3 protein, without DNA. The ten most abundant clones cover over 35% of a sample with 150,000 to 180,000 distinct CDR3 sequences. Sequenced input: blood T cells: a sorted CD56 or NKG2C T cell subset, CD4+ or CD8+ T cells, or bulk PBMC T cells (not recorded which). All receptors come from a woman between 50 and 59 years old in good health.

This rearrangement joins TRBV27 to TRBJ1-1. The CDR3 runs 15 residues. Germline CDR1 and CDR2: MNHEY and SMNVEV (reference sequence). CDR3 residues: CASSLSGGLNTEAFF.

V usage is TRBV30 and J usage is TRBJ2-4; TCRdb's D call, TRBD1, is unchecked because there is no DNA. The CDR3 sequence is 18 residues long. The germline gives CDR1 GTSNPN, CDR2 SVGIG (reference sequence). This CDR3 is CAWSDGGRGPLAKNIQYF.

The genes are TRBV5-1 and TRBJ2-4; as DNA is missing, the TRBD2 call by TCRdb cannot be tested. CDR1 and CDR2 from the germline V gene are SGHRS and YFSETQ. The CDR3 sequence is 18 residues long. The CDR3 sequence: CASSTDTDREGIGNIQYF.

This rearrangement joins TRBV27 to TRBJ2-3; TCRdb's D call, TRBD2, is unchecked because there is no DNA. Germline values: CDR1 MNHEY, CDR2 SMNVEV (reference sequence). The CDR3 spans 14 residues. CDR3 sequence: CASRIAGGADTQYF.

The chain joins TRBV6-2 or TRBV6-3 to TRBJ1-5. The germline CDR1 and CDR2 sequences are MNHEY and SVGEGT. The CDR3 loop spans 16 amino acids. CDR3 region: CASSYSGSLSNQPQHF.

V usage is TRBV7-9 and J usage is TRBJ1-2; there is no DNA to check the TCRdb D call of TRBD1. Germline CDR1 is SEHNR and CDR2 is FQNEAQ (reference sequence). The CDR3 covers 11 residues. The CDR3 reads CAIDRDYGYTF.

This CDR3 is CASSFGAGGPERFF. The rearrangement links TRBV12-3 or TRBV12-4 to TRBJ2-1; TCRdb reports TRBD2, a call that lacks DNA to check it against. CDR3 length equals 14 residues.

This sequence joins TRBV4-1 and TRBJ1-5; the D gene TCRdb calls, TRBD1, cannot be checked with no DNA. Germline V gene lookup returns CDR1 MGHRA and CDR2 YSYEKL. The CDR3 spans 15 residues. CDR3 region: CASSQEGQTNQPQHF.

The chain recombines TRBV5-1 with TRBJ1-2. Looked up from germline, CDR1 is SGHRS and CDR2 is YFSETQ. CDR3 length: 16 amino acids. The CDR3 here is CASSLSQTSTNYGYTF.

This chain uses TRBV16 with TRBJ1-1; TCRdb returns TRBD1, unconfirmable since there is no DNA. The CDR3 has 14 residues. From germline, CDR1 is KGHSY and CDR2 FQNENV. CDR3 sequence: CASSQPDTGHGAFF.

The rearrangement joins TRBV12-3 or TRBV12-4 to TRBJ1-1; TCRdb reports TRBD1, a call that lacks DNA to check it against. This CDR3 spans 12 amino acids. Here the CDR3 reads CASSDSPDEAFF.

The chain uses TRBV3-1 and TRBJ1-1. The CDR3 is made up of 13 amino acids. In germline, CDR1 is LGHDT, CDR2 YNNKEL (reference sequence). CDR3 in amino acids: CASSQDAETEAFF.

Here the CDR3 reads CATLRDGEDRDKTQYF. V gene TRBV24-1 combines with J gene TRBJ2-5; TCRdb picks TRBD1, but there is no DNA to check that call. Per germline, CDR1 KGHDR and CDR2 SFDVKD. This CDR3 spans 16 amino acids.

The chain employs TRBV10-3 and TRBJ2-5; the TCRdb call, TRBD1, lacks DNA for checking. The CDR3 extends over 14 amino acids. CDR1 and CDR2 from the germline V gene are ENHRY and SYGVKD. CDR3 sequence: CAISESNRGETQYF.

CDR3 protein: CASSLLGTKGAYNEQFF. This chain connects TRBV27 to TRBJ2-1; as DNA is missing, the TRBD1 call by TCRdb cannot be tested. CDR3 length: 17 residues. From germline, CDR1 is MNHEY and CDR2 SMNVEV (reference sequence).

The chain has TRBV27 and TRBJ2-1; TCRdb returns TRBD2, unconfirmable since there is no DNA. Germline V gives CDR1 MNHEY, CDR2 SMNVEV (reference sequence). The CDR3 runs 16 residues. CDR3 amino acids: CASSTGSSASYNEQFF.

The V gene is TRBV19, the J gene TRBJ2-3; TCRdb's D gene call, TRBD1, goes unchecked for lack of DNA. Germline V lookup: CDR1 LNHDA, CDR2 SQIVND (reference sequence). CDR3 length: 15 amino acids. The CDR3 protein is CASSPTGAPTDTQYF. The full variable domain, rest sourced from reference TRBV19 and TRBJ2-3, is DGGITQSPKYLFRKEGQNVTLSCEQNLNHDAMYWYRQDPGQGLRLIYYSQIVNDFQKGDIAEGYSVSREKKESFPLTVTSAQKNPTAFYLCASSPTGAPTDTQYFGPGTRLTVL.

The rearrangement links TRBV27 to TRBJ2-2; there is no DNA to check the TCRdb D call of TRBD1. The CDR3 has 16 residues. Germline-derived CDR1 and CDR2 are MNHEY and SMNVEV (reference sequence). CDR3 protein: CASSLSGTGSPGELFF.

This chain connects TRBV3-1 to TRBJ2-2; the D call from TCRdb, TRBD2, cannot be confirmed without DNA. This CDR3 contains 18 residues. The germline CDR1 and CDR2 sequences are LGHDT and YNNKEL (reference sequence). The CDR3 loop reads CASSRSTGLAVNTGELFF.

The chain joins TRBV12-3 or TRBV12-4 to TRBJ1-4; TCRdb reports TRBD1, a call that lacks DNA to check it against. The CDR3 is made up of 14 amino acids. This CDR3 is CASSPLGESEKLFF.

The genes are TRBV12-3 or TRBV12-4 and TRBJ2-4; TCRdb selects TRBD1, and the lack of DNA leaves this call unchecked. The CDR3 extends over 13 amino acids. The CDR3: CATLPGSSNIQYF.

The chain recombines TRBV12-3 or TRBV12-4 with TRBJ2-5; TCRdb lists TRBD1, though no DNA is available to test this call. There are 14 residues in the CDR3. CDR3 sequence reads: CASSQQGARETQYF.

The chain uses TRBV7-6 and TRBJ2-7; TCRdb reports TRBD1, a call that lacks DNA to check it against. This CDR3 is 12 amino acids long. The V gene's germline CDR1 is SGHVS and CDR2 FNYEAQ. The CDR3 here is CASSFPRDEQYF.

This chain links TRBV5-4 with TRBJ2-1; TCRdb picks TRBD2, but there is no DNA to check that call. Germline V gives CDR1 SGHNT, CDR2 YYREEE (reference sequence). The CDR3 totals 19 residues. This CDR3 is CASSLATVVAGGPKDEQFF. The full variable domain, rest sourced from reference TRBV5-4 and TRBJ2-1, is ETGVTQSPTHLIKTRGQQVTLRCSSQSGHNTVSWYQQALGQGPQFIFQYYREEENGRGNFPPRFSGLQFPNYSSELNVNALELDDSALYLCASSLATVVAGGPKDEQFFGPGTRLTVL.

The V and J genes are TRBV20-1 and TRBJ2-7. CDR1 is DFQATT and CDR2 is SNEGSKA in the germline V gene (reference sequence). The CDR3 has 13 amino acids. CDR3 protein: CSAREVGGTEQYF.

V and J are TRBV15 and TRBJ2-5; the D call of TRBD1 rests on TCRdb alone, since no DNA is present to check it. From germline, CDR1 is LNHNV and CDR2 YYDKDF (reference sequence). This CDR3 has 15 amino acids. This chain's CDR3 is CATVRDSQYQETQYF.